The 23 T cell receptor beta chains below all came from one sample that was sequenced in a study of neurological immune-mediated disorders. From the 5' RACE reads, TCRdb called clonotypes with MiXCR, one entry per CDR3 protein. The sample gives about 82,000 distinct CDR3 sequences, around 2.6% of which show up once; over 0.95% is in the top ten. Specimen: PBMCs. The receptors derive from a woman aged 25 to 39 with multiple sclerosis.

This clonotype was observed at least ten times. The gene calls are TRBV29-1 and TRBJ2-7; D perhaps matches TRBD1 (6 bases). CDR1 and CDR2 (germline): SQVTM, ANQGSEA. The CDR3 has 14 amino acids. Trimming shortened V by 4 bases and J by 2 bases, and 15 bases separated the two germline ends. The CDR3: CSVGAGAGAYEQYF. The CDR3 coding sequence is TGCAGCGTTGGGGCAGGGGCCGGGGCCTACGAGCAGTACTTC.

This clonotype was recorded many times. The rearrangement joins TRBV6-4 to TRBJ2-1; D not resolved. V lost 8 bases to trimming and J lost 1 base, with 9 bases between them. The CDR3 has 13 residues. The germline V gene has CDR1 MRHNA and CDR2 SNTAGT. The CDR3 DNA is TGTGCCAGCTCCTTGAATTCCTACAATGAGCAGTTCTTC. Translation gives CASSLNSYNEQFF.

This clonotype was counted at least ten times. The V gene is TRBV25-1, the J gene TRBJ2-1; D is uncertain. From germline, CDR1 is MGHDK and CDR2 SYGVNS. The CDR3 runs 13 residues. The V end was cut by 3 bases, the J end by 6 bases, with 9 bases between. The CDR3 region has the DNA TGTGCCAGCAGTGAGCCCGGTACCAATGAGCAGTTCTTC. This gives the protein CASSEPGTNEQFF.

This clonotype has ten or more counts. This rearrangement joins TRBV7-8 to TRBJ1-5, with TRBD1 matching over 10 bases. CDR1 SGHVS and CDR2 FQNEAQ come from the germline V gene. The V segment lost 5 bases and the J segment 11 bases; nucleotides outside the gene matches: 9. The CDR3 runs to 14 residues. CDR3 sequence reads: CASSPRGQGIAQHF. In nucleotides, the CDR3 is TGTGCCAGCAGCCCCCGGGGACAGGGGATCGCCCAGCATTTT.

This clonotype occurred many times. CDR3 sequence (DNA): TGTGCCAGCAGCCAAGAGGGAGGAAAACTGTTTTTT. It encodes CASSQEGGKLFF. The rearrangement joins TRBV3-1 to TRBJ1-4, with D hard to call. Trimming stripped 0 bases from V and 10 bases from J, with 6 bases between. Germline V CDR1 and CDR2: LGHDT, YNNKEL (reference sequence). This CDR3 contains 12 residues. The full variable domain, its missing parts supplied by reference TRBV3-1 and TRBJ1-4, is DTAVSQTPKYLVTQMGNDKSIKCEQNLGHDTMYWYKQDSKKFLKIMFSYNNKELIINETVPNRFSPKSPDKAHLNLHINSLELGDSAVYFCASSQEGGKLFFGSGTQLSVL.

This clonotype was detected ten times or more. The CDR3 spells CSARDVGTRNEQFF. CDR3 nucleotide sequence: TGCAGTGCTAGAGATGTCGGGACAAGGAATGAGCAGTTCTTC. The chain links TRBV20-1 to TRBJ2-1, with D possibly TRBD1 on 6 matching bases. From germline, CDR1 is DFQATT and CDR2 SNEGSKA (reference sequence). This CDR3 contains 14 residues. The V gene lost 0 bases and the J gene lost 7 bases, with 13 bases spanning the gap.

This clonotype has a count of ten or more. The rearrangement uses TRBV12-3 or TRBV12-4 and TRBJ2-7; D is undetermined. V shed 5 bases and J shed 5 bases, with 13 bases lying between them. The CDR3 length is 13 residues. DNA for the CDR3: TGTGCCAGCAGTACCCCCCCTGGGGACGAGCAGTACTTC. Encoded protein: CASSTPPGDEQYF.

A word on this clonotype: A much larger clone sits a single nucleotide away, making a read error possible. V is TRBV5-1 and J is TRBJ1-1, with D hard to call. Germline values: CDR1 SGHRS, CDR2 YFSETQ. The CDR3 length is 14 residues. The CDR3 coding sequence is TGCGCCAACAGCTTGAACAGATTGAACACTGAAGCTTTCTTT. Amino acids: CANSLNRLNTEAFF.

In this sample, this clonotype turned up many times. V and J are TRBV12-3 or TRBV12-4 and TRBJ1-5, with a tentative D call TRBD1 (6 bases). This CDR3 has 15 amino acids. V was pared by 8 bases and J by 7 bases, with 21 bases between. The CDR3 DNA reads as TGTGCCAGCGCTGTTGTCATCGGGGGCGAGCAGCCCCAGCATTTT. This sequence encodes CASAVVIGGEQPQHF.

This clonotype was found many times. The chain employs TRBV6-5 and TRBJ1-6; TRBD1 matches at 10 bases. J gave up 7 bases and V 2 bases, and 5 bases lay outside the gene matches. Germline-derived CDR1 and CDR2 are MNHEY and SVGAGI. CDR3 length: 16 residues. This CDR3 is CASSYGTGVGNSPLHF. CDR3 DNA sequence: TGTGCCAGCAGTTACGGGACAGGGGTTGGGAATTCACCCCTCCACTTT.

Ten or more counts support this clonotype. The rearrangement links TRBV6-2 or TRBV6-3 to TRBJ2-2; possible D gene TRBD2, 6 bases. The CDR3 has 15 residues. Germline V gene sequence: CDR1 MNHEY, CDR2 SVGEGT. The V end lost 8 bases, the J end lost 1 base, and 14 bases lay between the germline ends. The CDR3 protein is CASRLVSVNTGELFF. The CDR3 nucleotides read TGTGCCAGCCGACTAGTCAGCGTGAACACCGGGGAGCTGTTTTTT.

This clonotype appeared many times. The chain has TRBV12-3 or TRBV12-4 and TRBJ2-7; D could derive from TRBD1 or TRBD2 (6 bases each). V lost 6 bases and J lost 2, with 17 bases in between. The CDR3 is 15 residues long. CDR3 DNA: TGTGCCAGCAGCCCCGGGGGACACGGGGCCTACGAGCAGTACTTC. This gives the protein CASSPGGHGAYEQYF.

This clonotype was counted ten times or more. The V and J genes are TRBV7-2 and TRBJ1-2; D possibly corresponds to TRBD1 (5 bases). The CDR3 runs to 13 residues. The ends were cut back, 1 base at V and 4 bases at J, with 7 bases in the middle. Germline V gives CDR1 SGHTA, CDR2 FQGNSA. Here the CDR3 DNA reads TGTGCCAGCAGCTTAGGACAGTCCTATGGCTACACCTTC. Amino acid sequence: CASSLGQSYGYTF.

This clonotype was found many times. This chain joins TRBV20-1 and TRBJ2-3; 7 bases match TRBD2. The CDR3 covers 17 residues. CDR1 DFQATT and CDR2 SNEGSKA come from the germline V gene (reference sequence). V trimming: 0 bases; J trimming: 4 bases; junction bases outside the gene matches: 13. CDR3 coding DNA: TGCAGTGCTAGAGATTCGACGCGGGGGACTACGGCAGATACGCAGTATTTT. It yields the protein CSARDSTRGTTADTQYF.

This clonotype was seen repeatedly, ten times or more. This chain uses TRBV27 with TRBJ2-5, with 10 bases lining up with TRBD2. The CDR3 consists of 14 residues. V shed 5 bases, J shed 4 bases, and the junction held 4 bases outside the gene matches. Per the germline V gene, CDR1 is MNHEY and CDR2 is SMNVEV (reference sequence). CDR3 protein: CASSPLAGVETQYF. CDR3 in DNA: TGTGCCAGCAGTCCCCTAGCGGGAGTAGAGACCCAGTACTTC.

This clonotype was observed at least ten times. The chain links TRBV19 to TRBJ1-2; 7 positions agree with TRBD1. The CDR3 extends over 15 amino acids. CDR1 and CDR2 (germline): LNHDA, SQIVND (reference sequence). V trimming: 1 base; J trimming: 4 bases; junction bases outside the gene matches: 6. The DNA for the CDR3 is TGTGCCAGTAGTATAGCCCCAGGACAGGCCTATGGCTACACCTTC. This translates into CASSIAPGQAYGYTF.

Many counts were recorded for this clonotype. The rearrangement joins TRBV3-1 to TRBJ1-1, with 12 bases identical to TRBD1. The CDR3 has 17 amino acids. V was pared by 4 bases and J by 3 bases, with 9 bases of the junction left unmatched. From germline, CDR1 is LGHDT and CDR2 YNNKEL (reference sequence). CDR3 amino acids: CASSPRDRGPGDTEAFF. The DNA of the CDR3 is TGTGCCAGCAGCCCAAGGGACAGGGGGCCCGGGGACACTGAAGCTTTCTTT.

This clonotype was seen repeatedly, ten times or more. This chain joins TRBV7-2 and TRBJ1-5, with 8 bases fitting TRBD1. Germline V gene sequence: CDR1 SGHTA, CDR2 FQGNSA. This CDR3 region has 15 residues. V trimming: 5 bases; J trimming: 6 bases; junction bases outside the gene matches: 9. This chain's CDR3 is CASSPTGEGFQPQHF. CDR3 nucleotide sequence: TGTGCCAGCAGCCCGACAGGGGAAGGGTTTCAGCCCCAGCATTTT.

This clonotype was seen ten or more times. The chain has TRBV5-6 and TRBJ2-7, with 10 bases identical to TRBD1. V was pared by 4 bases and J by 5 bases, with 6 bases of the junction left unmatched. The CDR3 extends over 14 amino acids. CDR1 SGHDT and CDR2 YYEEEE come from the germline V gene. The CDR3 loop is CASSRGTGVNEQYF. CDR3 DNA: TGTGCCAGCAGCCGCGGGACAGGGGTCAACGAGCAGTACTTC. Full variable domain (rest looked up from reference TRBV5-6 and TRBJ2-7): DAGVTQSPTHLIKTRGQQVTLRCSPKSGHDTVSWYQQALGQGPQFIFQYYEEEERQRGNFPDRFSGHQFPNYSSELNVNALLLGDSALYLCASSRGTGVNEQYFGPGTRLTVT.

This clonotype was seen ten or more times. V and J are TRBV7-9 and TRBJ2-5; 7 nucleotides match TRBD2. Germline loops: CDR1 SEHNR, CDR2 FQNEAQ (reference sequence). The CDR3 has 14 amino acids. After removal of 3 bases from V and 0 bases from J, the junction contained 1 base not matched to a gene. CDR3 region: CASSLSGNQETQYF. The DNA of the CDR3 is TGTGCCAGCAGCTTGAGCGGGAACCAAGAGACCCAGTACTTC.

This clonotype was found many times. This chain uses TRBV10-3 with TRBJ2-7; 10 bases match TRBD2. This CDR3 has 15 amino acids. V gave up 5 bases and J gave up 0 bases; unmatched junction bases: 4. From germline, CDR1 is ENHRY and CDR2 SYGVKD. The CDR3 loop reads CAISYSSGSSYEQYF. CDR3 in DNA: TGTGCCATCAGTTATTCTAGCGGGAGCTCCTACGAGCAGTACTTC.

This clonotype was recorded at least ten times. V usage is TRBV5-4 and J usage is TRBJ2-7, with D unclear. Deletions cut 2 bases from V and 1 base from J, with 13 bases between. Germline V gene sequence: CDR1 SGHNT, CDR2 YYREEE (reference sequence). This CDR3 comprises 15 residues. Here the CDR3 DNA reads TGTGCCAGCAGCTTAGACCAGGCAGAATCCTACGAGCAGTACTTC. Translation: CASSLDQAESYEQYF. The variable domain in full, with the rest retrieved from reference TRBV5-4 and TRBJ2-7, is ETGVTQSPTHLIKTRGQQVTLRCSSQSGHNTVSWYQQALGQGPQFIFQYYREEENGRGNFPPRFSGLQFPNYSSELNVNALELDDSALYLCASSLDQAESYEQYFGPGTRLTVT.

This clonotype was seen repeatedly, ten times or more. The V gene is TRBV5-1, the J gene TRBJ2-7; perhaps TRBD1 as D (6 bases). Germline V gene sequence: CDR1 SGHRS, CDR2 YFSETQ. V was trimmed by 3 bases and J by 3 bases, leaving 13 bases between them. The CDR3 length is 14 residues. The CDR3 here is CASSSGTTFYEQYF. Written as DNA, the CDR3 is TGCGCCAGCAGCTCGGGGACAACCTTCTACGAGCAGTACTTC.